One and the same sample provided the 23 T cell receptor beta chains below, sequenced in a study of T cells in Graves' hyperthyroidism and ophthalmopathy. RNA transcripts gave rise to amplified TCR beta CDR3 regions. The HTBI primer set was used in a first-round RT-PCR of the TCR CDR3. TCRdb reprocessed the multiplex PCR reads with MiXCR, giving one entry per CDR3 protein. The sample shows some 270,000 distinct CDR3 sequences, around 15% of them seen only once. The sequenced sample was blood. These receptors came from a woman between 40 and 50 years old with Graves' hyperthyroidism.

The chain couples TRBV29-1 to TRBJ2-7; TRBD2 aligns across 10 bases. Germline V gene sequence: CDR1 SQVTM, CDR2 ANQGSEA. The trim removed 7 bases at V and 4 bases at J, leaving 4 bases unmatched. The CDR3 loop spans 12 amino acids. In DNA form, the CDR3 reads TGCAGCGGACAGCGGGAGGGGTACGAGCAGTACTTC. It codes for CSGQREGYEQYF.

There are a few counts of this clonotype. This chain uses TRBV7-8 with TRBJ1-2, with 7 bases identical to TRBD1. The CDR3 runs to 13 residues. Germline-derived CDR1 and CDR2 are SGHVS and FQNEAQ. Unmatched junction bases numbered 1, after V lost 0 bases and J lost 6 bases. The CDR3 is CASSLADRNGYTF. The CDR3 DNA is TGTGCCAGCAGCTTAGCGGACAGGAATGGCTACACCTTC. Drawing the rest from reference TRBV7-8 and TRBJ1-2, the complete variable domain is GAGVSQSPRYKVAKRGQDVALRCDPISGHVSLFWYQQALGQGPEFLTYFQNEAQLDKSGLPSDRFFAERPEGSVSTLKIQRTQQEDSAVYLCASSLADRNGYTFGSGTRLTVV.

This clonotype has a count of ten or more. The V gene is TRBV27, the J gene TRBJ2-5, with 10 nucleotides matching TRBD1. The CDR3 sequence is 15 residues long. Germline assignment: CDR1 MNHEY and CDR2 SMNVEV (reference sequence). Trimming removed 5 bases from V and 1 base from J; junction bases left unmatched: 4. CDR3 residues: CASSIGTGVQETQYF. The CDR3 region has the DNA TGTGCCAGCAGTATCGGGACAGGGGTCCAAGAGACCCAGTACTTC.

This clonotype showed up many times. In DNA, the CDR3 is TGTGCCAGCAGCTTGTATACAGGGGCTAATGAGCAGTTCTTC. Protein: CASSLYTGANEQFF. The rearrangement uses TRBV5-8 and TRBJ2-1; TRBD1 agrees at 7 bases. CDR1 SGHTS and CDR2 YDEGEE come from the germline V gene. V dropped 1 base and J dropped 7; count of bases not matched to a gene: 5. The CDR3 is 14 amino acids.

This clonotype was detected a few times. This chain connects TRBV12-3 or TRBV12-4 to TRBJ2-3, with TRBD2 matching over 13 bases. Trimming took 5 bases from V and 1 from J; bases not matched to a gene: 6. The CDR3 covers 17 residues. CDR3 region: CASSPRTSGSGTDTQYF. The CDR3 region has the DNA TGTGCCAGCAGTCCCCGGACTAGCGGGAGTGGCACAGATACGCAGTATTTT.

The J gene is TRBJ2-7, the V gene TRBV29-1, with 10 positions matching TRBD2. This CDR3 region has 13 residues. The V segment lost 4 bases and the J segment 2 bases; nucleotides outside the gene matches: 2. Germline V gene sequence: CDR1 SQVTM, CDR2 ANQGSEA. The CDR3 loop reads CSVVTSGAYEQYF. DNA of the CDR3: TGCAGCGTTGTTACTAGCGGGGCCTACGAGCAGTACTTC.

The chain uses TRBV4-2 and TRBJ2-1; 11 bases agree with TRBD2. Unmatched junction bases numbered 10, after V lost 4 bases and J lost 5 bases. The length of the CDR3 is 17 residues. CDR1 is LGHNA and CDR2 is YNFKEQ in the germline V gene. CDR3 in DNA: TGTGCCAGCAGCCGGGCCCCCGGGACTAGCGGTCACAATGAGCAGTTCTTC. It encodes CASSRAPGTSGHNEQFF.

This clonotype was observed many times. The chain combines TRBV10-3 with TRBJ2-7; a weak D match, TRBD2 (7 bases). CDR1 and CDR2 from the germline V gene are ENHRY and SYGVKD. V dropped 11 bases and J dropped 2 bases, with 13 bases sitting between them. The CDR3 length is 12 residues. DNA of the CDR3: TGTGCCCTCCGGGGGGCCACCTACGAGCAGTACTTC. This sequence encodes CALRGATYEQYF.

This clonotype was seen repeatedly, ten times or more. The rearrangement links TRBV24-1 to TRBJ2-7; TRBD2 matches at 10 bases. Germline V CDR1 and CDR2: KGHDR, SFDVKD. J lost 5 bases, V lost 7 bases, and 7 bases had no gene match. This CDR3 has 14 amino acids. This CDR3 reads CATRSLAGRDEQYF. In DNA, the CDR3 is TGTGCCACCAGGTCACTAGCGGGAAGGGACGAGCAGTACTTC.

Ten or more counts support this clonotype. The CDR3 sequence is CASSETGTSNEQFF. As DNA, the CDR3 is TGTGCCAGCAGTGAAACCGGGACCAGCAATGAGCAGTTCTTC. The genes are TRBV2 and TRBJ2-1; D is tentatively TRBD1 or TRBD2 (5 bases each). The CDR3 extends over 14 amino acids. V was clipped by 2 bases and J by 6 bases, with 11 bases between them. CDR1 is SNHLY, CDR2 FYNNEI, per germline. Full variable domain (outside the CDR3, taken from reference TRBV2 and TRBJ2-1): EPEVTQTPSHQVTQMGQEVILRCVPISNHLYFYWYRQILGQKVEFLVSFYNNEISEKSEIFDDQFSVERPDGSNFTLKIRSTKLEDSAMYFCASSETGTSNEQFFGPGTRLTVL.

The table lists this clonotype with many counts. The chain is built from TRBV30 and TRBJ2-7; maybe TRBD1 (5 bases). The V gene lost 0 bases and the J gene lost 7 bases, with 10 bases spanning the gap. Germline CDR1 is GTSNPN and CDR2 is SVGIG (reference sequence). The CDR3 has 12 residues. CDR3 region: CAWSVQSGEQYF. DNA for the CDR3: TGTGCCTGGAGTGTTCAGTCAGGGGAGCAGTACTTC. The full variable domain, rest sourced from reference TRBV30 and TRBJ2-7, is SQTIHQWPATLVQPVGSPLSLECTVEGTSNPNLYWYRQAAGRGLQLLFYSVGIGQISSEVPQNLSASRPQDRQFILSSKKLLLSDSGFYLCAWSVQSGEQYFGPGTRLTVT.

In its sample, this clonotype was seen many times. J is TRBJ1-1 and V is TRBV5-1; TRBD1 agrees at 9 bases. From germline, CDR1 is SGHRS and CDR2 YFSETQ. Trimming at V came to 7 bases and at J to 1 base, leaving 11 bases not matched to a gene. The CDR3 runs to 16 residues. CDR3 in DNA: TGCGCCAGCGCCCTGGTGGGACAGGGTGGGAACACTGAAGCTTTCTTT. This translates into CASALVGQGGNTEAFF.

This clonotype was counted at least ten times. A read error may produce the germline difference seen at one junction end. This chain connects TRBV5-1 to TRBJ2-7; 11 bases fit TRBD2. Germline V lookup: CDR1 SGHRS, CDR2 YFSETQ. The CDR3 is made up of 14 amino acids. As DNA, the CDR3 is TGTGCCAGCAGTTTTGGGACTAGCGGCTACGAGCAGTACTTC. Amino acid sequence: CASSFGTSGYEQYF.

This clonotype was seen a few times. V usage is TRBV15 and J usage is TRBJ1-1; TRBD1 is a possible D gene (5 bases). The CDR3 consists of 14 residues. Germline-derived CDR1 and CDR2 are LNHNV and YYDKDF (reference sequence). The V end was cut by 1 base, the J end by 3 bases, with 9 bases between. This CDR3 reads CATSRVQGHTEAFF. DNA for the CDR3: TGTGCCACCAGCAGAGTCCAGGGACACACTGAAGCTTTCTTT. Supplemented by reference TRBV15 and TRBJ1-1, the full variable domain reads DAMVIQNPRYQVTQFGKPVTLSCSQTLNHNVMYWYQQKSSQAPKLLFHYYDKDFNNEADTPDNFQSRRPNTSFCFLDIRSPGLGDTAMYLCATSRVQGHTEAFFGQGTRLTVV.

This clonotype was found many times. The V call is TRBV28, the J call TRBJ2-1, with D perhaps matching TRBD2 (6 bases). The CDR3 runs 12 residues. The germline V gene has CDR1 MDHEN and CDR2 SYDVKM. V was shortened by 6 bases and J by 12 bases, with 15 bases between the two germline ends. This CDR3 is CASSYTPSAQFF. The CDR3 DNA reads TGTGCCAGCAGCTATACTCCTAGCGCGCAGTTCTTC.

The table lists this clonotype with a few counts. This rearrangement joins TRBV4-1 to TRBJ1-4; 9 bases agree with TRBD1. Looked up from germline, CDR1 is MGHRA and CDR2 is YSYEKL. This CDR3 comprises 15 residues. The V segment lost 1 base and the J segment 7 bases; nucleotides outside the gene matches: 4. The CDR3 loop reads CASSQGDRVGEKLFF. DNA of the CDR3: TGCGCCAGCAGCCAAGGGGACAGGGTGGGTGAAAAACTGTTTTTT.

In this sample, this clonotype turned up once. The V call is TRBV5-4, the J call TRBJ1-1, with 7 bases matching TRBD1. The CDR3 loop spans 15 amino acids. CDR1 and CDR2 (germline): SGHNT, YYREEE (reference sequence). The V gene end was trimmed by 0 bases and the J gene end by 4 bases; junction bases not matched to a gene: 6. CDR3 sequence: CASSLAQGIPTEAFF. The CDR3 region has the DNA TGTGCCAGCAGCTTGGCACAGGGGATCCCCACTGAAGCTTTCTTT.

This rearrangement joins TRBV9 to TRBJ2-5; D might be TRBD2 (6 bases). The CDR3 runs 13 residues. CDR1 and CDR2 (germline): SGDLS, YYNGEE. V was trimmed by 3 bases and J by 9 bases, leaving 15 bases between them. The CDR3 sequence is CASSGGVREAQYF. In nucleotides, the CDR3 is TGTGCCAGCAGCGGAGGGGTGAGGGAGGCCCAGTACTTC.

This clonotype has at least ten counts. The CDR3 is CASSLSSDQSSYNEQFF. The DNA of the CDR3 is TGTGCCAGCAGTTTATCCTCGGACCAGAGCTCCTACAATGAGCAGTTCTTC. The V and J genes are TRBV28 and TRBJ2-1; D call uncertain. Looked up from germline, CDR1 is MDHEN and CDR2 is SYDVKM. V was cut by 1 base and J by 0 bases, with 13 bases left in between. The CDR3 has 17 residues.

At least ten counts were recorded for this clonotype. CDR3 residues: CASSQTTRGAYNEQFF. The CDR3 bases are TGTGCCAGCAGCCAGACGACTAGAGGGGCATACAATGAGCAGTTCTTC. J is TRBJ2-1 and V is TRBV4-2; D may be TRBD2 (6 bases). The CDR3 covers 16 residues. V lost 3 bases and J lost 4, with 16 bases in between. CDR1 and CDR2 from the germline V gene are LGHNA and YNFKEQ.

This clonotype occurred many times. The chain couples TRBV2 to TRBJ2-7; the D gene is possibly TRBD2 (5 bases). CDR1 is SNHLY and CDR2 is FYNNEI in the germline V gene. This CDR3 comprises 12 residues. V was trimmed by 1 base and J by 8 bases, leaving 9 bases between them. CDR3 DNA: TGTGCCAGCAGTGAAGGGACTCCGAAGCAGTACTTC. Amino acids: CASSEGTPKQYF.

At least ten counts were recorded for this clonotype. The V call is TRBV6-1, the J call TRBJ2-7, with 8 bases lining up with TRBD1. The CDR3 extends over 14 amino acids. CDR1 MNHNS and CDR2 SASEGT come from the germline V gene. Trimming took 6 bases from V and 0 from J; bases not matched to a gene: 4. CDR3 amino acids: CASSGQGYSYEQYF. CDR3 DNA sequence: TGTGCCAGCAGCGGACAGGGATACTCCTACGAGCAGTACTTC.

This chain joins TRBV7-8 and TRBJ2-1, with 7 positions matching TRBD2. Unmatched junction bases numbered 11, after V lost 0 bases and J lost 3 bases. Germline CDR1 reads SGHVS; CDR2 reads FQNEAQ. This CDR3 region has 18 residues. The CDR3 coding sequence is TGTGCCAGCAGCTTAGCGGCAAGCGGGGCGGGATACTACAATGAGCAGTTCTTC. It codes for CASSLAASGAGYYNEQFF.